These 19 T cell receptor beta chains came from one sample sequenced in a study of cytomegalovirus exposure and HLA in healthy donors. PCR primers comprised 60 Vbeta and 13 Jbeta primers. Sequencing was performed with immunoSEQ multiplex PCR; in TCRdb, only in-frame clones are kept and a portion is missing. The table shows some 110,000 clones, with over 70% occurring only once. Sequencing used PBMCs. The source is a male donor in good health and CMV-seropositive.

The chain is built from TRBV4-1 and TRBJ2-3, with 8 bases identical to TRBD1. Germline values: CDR1 MGHRA, CDR2 YSYEKL. The length of the CDR3 is 15 residues. V was pared by 6 bases and J by 6 bases, with 11 bases of the junction left unmatched. This chain's CDR3 is CASRSDRVVRDTQYF. CDR3 DNA: TGCGCCAGCAGGTCGGACAGGGTGGTTCGGGATACGCAGTATTTT.

The chain has TRBV28 and TRBJ2-1; D unresolved. The CDR3 sequence is 15 residues long. CDR1 and CDR2 (germline): MDHEN, SYDVKM. Trimming removed 2 bases at V and 5 bases at J, with 13 bases between. CDR3 amino acids: CASSLIWSVNNEQFF. In nucleotides, the CDR3 is TGTGCCAGCAGTTTAATATGGTCGGTAAACAATGAGCAGTTCTTC.

The chain carries TRBV28 and TRBJ2-5; D might be TRBD1 (6 bases). The CDR3 extends over 15 amino acids. Germline lookup yields CDR1 MDHEN and CDR2 SYDVKM. The V end lost 7 bases, the J end lost 0 bases, and 15 bases lay between the germline ends. Written as DNA, the CDR3 is TGTGCCAGCACCAGGACAGCCGGAAACCAAGAGACCCAGTACTTC. This sequence encodes CASTRTAGNQETQYF.

The V and J genes are TRBV6-1 and TRBJ1-1, with a weak D call TRBD1 (5 bases). The CDR3 totals 14 residues. Germline V gene lookup returns CDR1 MNHNS and CDR2 SASEGT. V lost 7 bases, J lost 4 bases, and 16 bases lay in between. The CDR3 spells CASNEGRTVTEAFF. CDR3 DNA sequence: TGTGCCAGCAATGAGGGGCGGACGGTCACTGAAGCTTTCTTT.

The chain joins TRBV5-1 to TRBJ1-4, with 7 bases that match TRBD1. This CDR3 contains 14 residues. Trimming took 3 bases from V and 8 from J; bases not matched to a gene: 7. The germline gives CDR1 SGHRS, CDR2 YFSETQ. The DNA of the CDR3 is TGCGCCAGCAGCTCACAGGGGTTGAGGGAAAAACTGTTTTTT. Amino acids: CASSSQGLREKLFF.

This clone was counted between two and nine times. The chain combines TRBV4-3 with TRBJ2-1, with TRBD2 matching 8 bases. The CDR3 has 15 residues. V gave up 0 bases and J gave up 3 bases; unmatched junction bases: 1. CDR1 and CDR2 from the germline V gene are LGHNA and YSLEER. CDR3 in amino acids: CASSQELADYNEQFF. The CDR3 DNA is TGCGCCAGCAGCCAAGAACTAGCGGACTACAATGAGCAGTTCTTC.

This chain connects TRBV19 to TRBJ1-5, with D perhaps matching TRBD1 (5 bases). CDR1 and CDR2 (germline): LNHDA, SQIVND (reference sequence). V dropped 6 bases and J dropped 2 bases, with 14 bases sitting between them. The CDR3 contains 15 residues. This CDR3 is CASRSDTSGNQPQHF. The CDR3 nucleotides read TGTGCCAGTAGATCGGACACCTCCGGCAATCAGCCCCAGCATTTT.

V and J are TRBV20-1 and TRBJ2-1; D not resolved. Germline V CDR1 and CDR2: DFQATT, SNEGSKA (reference sequence). The CDR3 is 11 amino acids. With 3 bases removed from V and 9 bases from J, the gap between germline ends came to 9 bases. This chain's CDR3 is CSAREDCEQFF. The CDR3 DNA follows: TGCAGTGCTAGGGAAGACTGTGAGCAGTTCTTC.

The chain couples TRBV14 to TRBJ1-2, with D tentatively TRBD1 (5 bases). The CDR3 is 13 residues long. The V gene lost 1 base and the J gene lost 3 bases, with 6 bases spanning the gap. The germline V gene encodes CDR1 SGHDN and CDR2 FVKESK. For the CDR3, the DNA is TGTGCCAGCAGCCAAGTAGGGGACTATGGCTACACCTTC. Translated, it gives CASSQVGDYGYTF.

V usage is TRBV11-2 and J usage is TRBJ2-5; a weak D match, TRBD2 (6 bases). V was cut by 0 bases and J by 3 bases, with 11 bases left in between. Germline V CDR1 and CDR2: SGHAT, FQNNGV. The CDR3 consists of 15 residues. CDR3 nucleotides: TGTGCCAGCAGCTTAGATGGTACGGGGGAAGAGACCCAGTACTTC. This gives the protein CASSLDGTGEETQYF.

This chain uses TRBV15 with TRBJ2-1, with no clear D. The V end was cut by 1 base, the J end by 6 bases, with 4 bases between. CDR3 size: 12 residues. Germline V gene lookup returns CDR1 LNHNV and CDR2 YYDKDF (reference sequence). CDR3 region: CATSRGANEQFF. As DNA, the CDR3 is TGTGCCACCAGCAGAGGGGCCAATGAGCAGTTCTTC. Full variable domain (rest looked up from reference TRBV15 and TRBJ2-1): DAMVIQNPRYQVTQFGKPVTLSCSQTLNHNVMYWYQQKSSQAPKLLFHYYDKDFNNEADTPDNFQSRRPNTSFCFLDIRSPGLGDTAMYLCATSRGANEQFFGPGTRLTVL.

The chain links TRBV27 to TRBJ2-6; perhaps TRBD1 as D (5 bases). The CDR3 has 18 residues. Germline CDR1 MNHEY, CDR2 SMNVEV (reference sequence). V lost 5 bases and J lost 0, with 17 bases in between. CDR3 nucleotides: TGTGCCAGCAGTCCCAGACAGCCTCTCAACTCTGGGGCCAACGTCCTGACTTTC. This encodes CASSPRQPLNSGANVLTF.

V gene TRBV11-2 combines with J gene TRBJ2-7, with 9 positions matching TRBD2. This CDR3 is built from 18 residues. With V trimmed by 1 base and J by 3 bases, 13 bases remained unmatched. Germline values: CDR1 SGHAT, CDR2 FQNNGV. For the CDR3, the DNA is TGTGCCAGCAGCTTAGGTTCTACGGCGGGGGGGTGGGGCTACGAGCAGTACTTC. Amino acid sequence: CASSLGSTAGGWGYEQYF.

Concerning this clone: At one end the junction does not follow the germline gene, possibly because of a read error. V gene TRBV5-5 combines with J gene TRBJ1-5; 8 bases map to TRBD1. The CDR3 is made up of 20 amino acids. Germline-derived CDR1 and CDR2 are SGHKS and YYEKEE (reference sequence). CDR3 loop: CASSLGGWGRGRTSNQPQNF. The CDR3 DNA sequence: TGTGCCAGCAGCTTAGGGGGGTGGGGCAGGGGGCGAACAAGCAATCAGCCCCAGAATTTT.

This sequence joins TRBV19 and TRBJ1-5; D is perhaps TRBD1 (6 bases). The CDR3 is 15 residues long. V lost 4 bases and J 0 bases, leaving 10 bases between the germline ends. Germline CDR1 and CDR2: LNHDA and SQIVND (reference sequence). CDR3 coding DNA: TGTGCCAGTAGTACAGGGGACTATAGCAATCAGCCCCAGCATTTT. Translation: CASSTGDYSNQPQHF.

The chain joins TRBV15 to TRBJ2-7; no reliable D call. Trimming removed 0 bases at V and 1 base at J, with 7 bases between. The CDR3 consists of 14 residues. The germline CDR1 and CDR2 sequences are LNHNV and YYDKDF (reference sequence). In DNA, the CDR3 is TGTGCCACCAGCAGAGATCACGGGTCCTACGAGCAGTACTTC. Protein sequence: CATSRDHGSYEQYF.

DNA for the CDR3: TGTGCCAGCAGCTTAGGCGCCTATGGCTACACCTTC. The encoded protein is CASSLGAYGYTF. The chain has TRBV7-9 and TRBJ1-2; D is uncertain. The CDR3 has 12 amino acids. Trimming removed 1 base at V and 4 bases at J, with 4 bases between. The germline V gene encodes CDR1 SEHNR and CDR2 FQNEAQ (reference sequence). Variable domain in full (rest from reference TRBV7-9 and TRBJ1-2): DTGVSQNPRHKITKRGQNVTFRCDPISEHNRLYWYRQTLGQGPEFLTYFQNEAQLEKSRLLSDRFSAERPKGSFSTLEIQRTEQGDSAMYLCASSLGAYGYTFGSGTRLTVV.

This clone was seen just once. The chain combines TRBV29-1 with TRBJ2-5; D is ambiguous. V was trimmed by 3 bases and J by 2 bases, leaving 10 bases between them. The V gene's germline CDR1 is SQVTM and CDR2 ANQGSEA. CDR3 length: 13 amino acids. CDR3 region: CSVEFWPQETQYF. Here the CDR3 DNA reads TGCAGCGTTGAGTTTTGGCCACAAGAGACCCAGTACTTC.

The rearrangement joins TRBV5-1 to TRBJ2-5, with 9 bases fitting TRBD2. The ends lost 4 bases at V and 4 bases at J; junction bases unmatched: 11. CDR3 length equals 16 residues. Germline V gene lookup returns CDR1 SGHRS and CDR2 YFSETQ. CDR3 residues: CASSLGGAGGGETQYF. The CDR3 nucleotides are TGCGCCAGCAGCCTGGGTGGAGCGGGAGGCGGAGAGACCCAGTACTTC.